A single sample gave rise to the 31 T cell receptor beta chains below, sequenced in a study of T-cell reconstitution after alpha-beta-depleted transplantation in children (dated by TCRdb to 2016 to 2018). Preparation of the library involved PCR. Sequenced on an Illumina HiSeq 2500. TCR libraries were prepared with molecular barcoding, using unique molecular identifiers to normalize TCRbeta repertoire quantification. Using fastp trimming at Q25 and MiXCR clonotype assembly, TCRdb reanalyzed the public sequencing data and kept in-frame beta chains. Under each unique CDR3 protein, matching rows form one entry showing the most common genes and DNA. In all, the sample holds approximately 190,000 distinct CDR3 sequences, and roughly 6% of those were seen once. The ten largest make up just over 4.5% of the sample. The treatment or condition label on this specimen signifies: allogeneic hematopoietic cell transplantation with graft depleted of TCRalphabeta T cells and CD19 B cells.

The specimen comprised PBMCs, sampled before TCRalphabeta/CD19-depleted stem cell transplant. Receptor source: a girl in the first two years of life with combined immunodeficiency, due to receive a stem cell transplant.

The genes are TRBV7-6 and TRBJ2-1; 7 bases match TRBD2. Germline loops: CDR1 SGHVS, CDR2 FNYEAQ. V gave up 3 bases and J gave up 9 bases; unmatched junction bases: 8. The CDR3 loop spans 14 amino acids. CDR3 coding DNA: TGTGCCAGCAGCTTGACGGGGGGTTATGGTGAGCAGTTCTTC. It codes for CASSLTGGYGEQFF.

There are many counts of this clonotype. The chain has TRBV7-2 and TRBJ2-1; TRBD1 might be the D (6 bases). V lost 1 base and J 0 bases, leaving 7 bases between the germline ends. Germline V gives CDR1 SGHTA, CDR2 FQGNSA. The CDR3 has 15 residues. CDR3 protein: CASSLDRVSYNEQFF. The CDR3 bases are TGTGCCAGCAGCTTAGACAGGGTCTCCTACAATGAGCAGTTCTTC.

This clonotype was detected many times. This rearrangement joins TRBV12-3 or TRBV12-4 to TRBJ2-7, with 10 bases fitting TRBD2. V shed 7 bases and J 1 base; nucleotides not matched to a gene: 7. The CDR3 is 15 amino acids. As DNA, the CDR3 is TGTGCCAGCAACCCTAGCGGGAGTAATTCCTACGAGCAGTACTTC. This sequence encodes CASNPSGSNSYEQYF.

The sample holds a few counts of this clonotype. CDR3 sequence (DNA): TGCGCCAGCAGCCAGACATCCGAAGATCAGCCCCAGCATTTT. This encodes CASSQTSEDQPQHF. V and J are TRBV4-1 and TRBJ1-5, with D hard to call. CDR1 MGHRA and CDR2 YSYEKL come from the germline V gene. This CDR3 region has 14 residues. The V end was cut by 3 bases, the J end by 5 bases, with 11 bases between.

The V gene is TRBV27, the J gene TRBJ2-7, with D perhaps matching TRBD2 (6 bases). With 0 bases removed from V and 3 bases from J, the gap between germline ends came to 12 bases. CDR1 and CDR2 (germline): MNHEY, SMNVEV (reference sequence). The CDR3 runs to 15 residues. For the CDR3, the DNA is TGTGCCAGCAGTTTATCGGGGCTAGCGTACTACGAGCAGTACTTC. Translated, it gives CASSLSGLAYYEQYF.

V usage is TRBV12-3 or TRBV12-4 and J usage is TRBJ2-3; 7 nucleotides agree with TRBD2. The CDR3 sequence is 15 residues long. J lost 3 bases, V lost 7 bases, and 10 bases had no gene match. The CDR3 protein is CASNPGTTWTDTQYF. In DNA, the CDR3 is TGTGCCAGCAATCCCGGGACTACCTGGACAGATACGCAGTATTTT.

The chain carries TRBV27 and TRBJ1-6; D uncertain. The length of the CDR3 is 15 residues. Trimming removed 5 bases at V and 3 bases at J, with 11 bases between. Germline V lookup: CDR1 MNHEY, CDR2 SMNVEV (reference sequence). Written as DNA, the CDR3 is TGTGCCAGCAGTCCCTCGACGGTCTATAATTCACCCCTCCACTTT. It specifies CASSPSTVYNSPLHF.

Comment on this clonotype: A much larger clone lies one base from this, so it may be a read error. The rearrangement joins TRBV12-3 or TRBV12-4 to TRBJ2-1, with TRBD2 identical over 12 bases. This CDR3 contains 18 residues. Unmatched junction bases numbered 11, after V lost 8 bases and J lost 0 bases. The CDR3 nucleotides read TGTGCCAGCTGTTCCCGAACTAGCGGGGGGAGCTCCTACAATGAGCAGTTCTTC. This translates into CASCSRTSGGSSYNEQFF.

This chain joins TRBV5-6 and TRBJ2-7, with D possibly matching TRBD2 (6 bases). The V gene lost 4 bases and the J gene lost 1 base, with 15 bases spanning the gap. The CDR3 length is 15 residues. Germline CDR1 SGHDT, CDR2 YYEEEE. The CDR3 DNA is TGTGCCAGCAGCCTGGTCGGGACTCAGTCCTACGAGCAGTACTTC. This encodes CASSLVGTQSYEQYF.

This clonotype was found many times. V gene TRBV12-3 or TRBV12-4 combines with J gene TRBJ2-3; possibly TRBD1 for D (7 bases). V was pared by 5 bases and J by 5 bases, with 17 bases between. The CDR3 runs 15 residues. The CDR3 DNA reads TGTGCCAGCAGTCCTCTGGCAGGGGGGTTAGATACGCAGTATTTT. Protein: CASSPLAGGLDTQYF.

This clonotype was seen at least ten times. V is TRBV20-1 and J is TRBJ2-7; weak D call: TRBD2 (6 bases). The V gene's germline CDR1 is DFQATT and CDR2 SNEGSKA (reference sequence). V gave up 4 bases and J gave up 3 bases, with 10 bases separating them. The CDR3 runs 12 residues. CDR3 region: CSATGLGYEQYF. The CDR3 nucleotides read TGCAGTGCTACGGGACTTGGCTACGAGCAGTACTTC.

This clonotype has at least ten counts. The chain links TRBV24-1 to TRBJ2-1; D tentatively fits TRBD1 or TRBD2 (5 bases each). CDR3 size: 13 residues. Germline V gives CDR1 KGHDR, CDR2 SFDVKD. V gave up 10 bases and J gave up 9 bases, with 18 bases separating them. This CDR3 reads CATTGNGVGEQFF. The CDR3 region has the DNA TGTGCCACTACAGGAAACGGGGTTGGTGAGCAGTTCTTC.

This clonotype was detected ten times or more. J is TRBJ2-2 and V is TRBV12-3 or TRBV12-4; 7 bases map to TRBD2. The V and J ends lost 5 bases and 5 bases, in that order; junction bases with no gene match: 8. The CDR3 runs to 15 residues. The CDR3 is CASSPSGMRTGELFF. The CDR3 nucleotides are TGTGCCAGCAGTCCAAGCGGGATGAGGACCGGGGAGCTGTTTTTT.

This clonotype was seen at least ten times. The V call is TRBV7-2, the J call TRBJ2-7; D unresolved. Between the trimmed V and J ends, which lost 4 bases and 4 bases, there was a span of 8 bases. The CDR3 runs 12 residues. Germline CDR1 SGHTA, CDR2 FQGNSA. The CDR3 nucleotides are TGTGCCAGCAGCTCGACCCTATACGAGCAGTACTTC. Translated, it gives CASSSTLYEQYF.

This clonotype was picked up many times. The V call is TRBV20-1, the J call TRBJ2-1; possibly TRBD2 for D (5 bases). The CDR3 extends over 12 amino acids. The germline V gene encodes CDR1 DFQATT and CDR2 SNEGSKA (reference sequence). Trimming removed 4 bases from V and 8 bases from J, with 12 bases in between. For the CDR3, the DNA is TGCAGTGCTACCGAGGGTAGCTATGAGCAGTTCTTC. Translation gives CSATEGSYEQFF.

The V gene is TRBV12-3 or TRBV12-4, the J gene TRBJ1-5, with D hard to call. This CDR3 is 14 amino acids long. V shed 7 bases and J shed 7 bases, with 17 bases lying between them. The CDR3 is CASTTRRVGQPQHF. CDR3 DNA: TGTGCCAGCACCACCCGGAGGGTTGGACAGCCCCAGCATTTT.

This clonotype was seen repeatedly, ten times or more. The chain carries TRBV6-5 and TRBJ2-2; 8 bases are shared with TRBD1. The CDR3 loop spans 15 amino acids. CDR1 is MNHEY, CDR2 SVGAGI, per germline. Trimming removed 0 bases from V and 4 bases from J; junction bases left unmatched: 1. In nucleotides, the CDR3 is TGTGCCAGCAGTTACTCGACAGGGGCCACCGGGGAGCTGTTTTTT. The encoded protein is CASSYSTGATGELFF.

This clonotype was recorded a few times. The chain couples TRBV7-8 to TRBJ2-7; 7 bases are a match to TRBD1. CDR3 size: 14 residues. J lost 0 bases, V lost 5 bases, and 4 bases had no gene match. CDR1 and CDR2 from the germline V gene are SGHVS and FQNEAQ. The CDR3: CASSGGQLSYEQYF. CDR3 bases: TGTGCCAGCAGCGGGGGACAGCTCTCCTACGAGCAGTACTTC.

This clonotype was observed many times. This chain joins TRBV10-3 and TRBJ1-5, with no clear D. Germline assignment: CDR1 ENHRY and CDR2 SYGVKD. The V and J ends lost 0 bases and 1 base respectively, with 10 bases between them. The CDR3 consists of 16 residues. CDR3 region: CAISESSRGSNQPQHF. Written as DNA, the CDR3 is TGTGCCATCAGTGAGTCGAGTCGAGGCAGCAATCAGCCCCAGCATTTT.

This clonotype has a count of ten or more. The rearrangement links TRBV4-2 to TRBJ1-5, with 7 bases matching TRBD1. Trimming at V came to 3 bases and at J to 1 base, leaving 3 bases not matched to a gene. The CDR3 loop spans 15 amino acids. Germline V CDR1 and CDR2: LGHNA, YNFKEQ. CDR3 amino acids: CASSHETGSNQPQHF. DNA of the CDR3: TGTGCCAGCAGCCACGAGACAGGGAGCAATCAGCCCCAGCATTTT.

This clonotype was detected ten times or more. The CDR3 protein is CASSPKGLNTEAFF. The CDR3 DNA reads as TGTGCCAGCAGCCCGAAGGGACTGAACACTGAAGCTTTCTTT. The rearrangement links TRBV7-3 to TRBJ1-1; D is perhaps TRBD1 (5 bases). The CDR3 spans 14 residues. Trimming took 5 bases from V and 0 from J, leaving 10 bases between them. Looked up from germline, CDR1 is SGHTA and CDR2 is FQGTGA. Looking up the rest from reference TRBV7-3 and TRBJ1-1 gives the full variable domain: GAGVSQTPSNKVTEKGKYVELRCDPISGHTALYWYRQSLGQGPEFLIYFQGTGAADDSGLPNDRFFAVRPEGSVSTLKIQRTERGDSAVYLCASSPKGLNTEAFFGQGTRLTVV.

This clonotype showed up many times. This chain joins TRBV20-1 and TRBJ1-3; D might be TRBD1 (5 bases). Germline V gives CDR1 DFQATT, CDR2 SNEGSKA (reference sequence). Trimming removed 3 bases from V and 3 bases from J, with 12 bases in between. There are 14 residues in the CDR3. The CDR3 is CSASPGEYGNTIYF. CDR3 nucleotides: TGCAGTGCTAGTCCGGGGGAATATGGAAACACCATATATTTT.

This clonotype was seen more than once but under ten times. The J gene is TRBJ1-2, the V gene TRBV20-1; 7 positions agree with TRBD1. The CDR3 sequence is 19 residues long. The germline V gene encodes CDR1 DFQATT and CDR2 SNEGSKA (reference sequence). J lost 1 base, V lost 6 bases, and 23 bases had no gene match. The CDR3 region is CSAVEIEKAGTVNNYGYTF. Written as DNA, the CDR3 is TGCAGTGCCGTAGAGATTGAAAAAGCCGGGACAGTTAATAACTATGGCTACACCTTC.

This clonotype was seen ten or more times. The CDR3 DNA is TGTGCCAGCTCACCACCGGCCCAGACTAGCACAGATACGCAGTATTTT. The encoded protein is CASSPPAQTSTDTQYF. The rearrangement links TRBV18 to TRBJ2-3; the D is unclear. The CDR3 consists of 16 residues. Trimming stripped 0 bases from V and 0 bases from J, with 10 bases between. Germline lookup yields CDR1 KGHSH and CDR2 LQKENI.

This clonotype was recorded at least ten times. V is TRBV6-2 or TRBV6-3 and J is TRBJ2-7; maybe TRBD2 (6 bases). The CDR3 has 16 residues. Looked up from germline, CDR1 is MNHEY and CDR2 is SVGEGT. The V end lost 2 bases, the J end lost 7 bases, and 21 bases lay between the germline ends. The CDR3 reads CASSYGKRLVGDEQYF. The DNA for the CDR3 is TGTGCCAGCAGTTACGGGAAAAGACTAGTTGGAGATGAGCAGTACTTC.

In this sample, this clonotype turned up many times. This rearrangement joins TRBV3-1 to TRBJ2-3; a weak D match, TRBD2 (5 bases). From germline, CDR1 is LGHDT and CDR2 YNNKEL (reference sequence). The CDR3 covers 15 residues. The V and J ends lost 0 bases and 4 bases respectively, with 11 bases between them. CDR3 DNA sequence: TGTGCCAGCAGCCAAGATCTCGGGGAAGCAGATACGCAGTATTTT. Amino acid sequence: CASSQDLGEADTQYF.

The chain recombines TRBV6-2 or TRBV6-3 with TRBJ2-5; 9 bases align to TRBD1. Germline loops: CDR1 MNHEY, CDR2 SVGEGT. The CDR3 length is 15 residues. Unmatched junction bases numbered 5, after V lost 5 bases and J lost 1 base. The CDR3 reads CASSPRTGVQETQYF. The CDR3 nucleotides read TGTGCCAGCAGTCCCCGGACAGGGGTCCAAGAGACCCAGTACTTC.

This clonotype was detected a few times. V is TRBV30 and J is TRBJ2-5; perhaps TRBD2 as D (6 bases). Germline assignment: CDR1 GTSNPN and CDR2 SVGIG (reference sequence). The V end lost 4 bases, the J end lost 3 bases, and 15 bases lay between the germline ends. The CDR3 extends over 14 amino acids. The CDR3 reads CAWNYGGGEETQYF. The DNA of the CDR3 is TGTGCCTGGAACTATGGAGGAGGGGAAGAGACCCAGTACTTC.

Regarding this clonotype: This may stem from a read error, because a much larger clone lies one nucleotide away. The chain joins TRBV24-1 to TRBJ2-3; TRBD2 matches at 11 bases. CDR3 length: 15 residues. The germline V gene encodes CDR1 KGHDR and CDR2 SFDVKD. CDR3 region: CATSELAGDTDTLYF. DNA of the CDR3: TGTGCCACCAGTGAACTAGCGGGAGACACAGATACGCTGTATTTT.

This clonotype was counted ten times or more. The V call is TRBV6-2 or TRBV6-3, the J call TRBJ2-7, with TRBD1 matching over 9 bases. The germline V gene has CDR1 MNHEY and CDR2 SVGEGT. The ends lost 6 bases at V and 7 bases at J; junction bases unmatched: 10. The CDR3 runs to 14 residues. CDR3 sequence: CASSADRGLREQYF. DNA for the CDR3: TGTGCCAGCAGCGCGGACAGGGGTCTCCGGGAGCAGTACTTC.

This clonotype has at least ten counts. J is TRBJ2-7 and V is TRBV10-3, with 8 bases identical to TRBD2. This CDR3 spans 13 amino acids. The ends lost 2 bases at V and 4 bases at J; junction bases unmatched: 1. The germline CDR1 and CDR2 sequences are ENHRY and SYGVKD. CDR3 amino acids: CAISEGLAYEQYF. The CDR3 DNA is TGTGCCATCAGTGAGGGACTAGCATACGAGCAGTACTTC.